This is a list of T cell receptor beta chains from one sample in a study of blood T cell repertoires in COVID-19. Libraries were prepared by immunoSEQ multiplex PCR; TCRdb keeps only in-frame clonotypes and omits some of them. The sample has around 92,000 clones; about 82% are singletons. The specimen was peripheral blood. The receptors here all came from a woman aged 60-75 years in a cohort sampled during active or convalescent COVID-19. CDR3s include the opening cysteine and the closing phenylalanine or tryptophan. A D gene is named only where the DNA matches it firmly. Only part of the rows carry a size: once, few, many, or a class if the clone is expanded.

abundance	v_gene	j_gene	d_gene	CDR3aa	CDR3nt
-	TRBV19	TRBJ1-3	-	CASSIDRRAGNTIYF	TGTGCCAGTAGTATAGACCGACGGGCTGGAAACACCATATATTTT
-	TRBV24-1	TRBJ2-7	-	CATSDAITGNHEQYF	TGTGCCACCAGTGATGCTATTACAGGGAACCACGAGCAGTACTTC
-	TRBV27	TRBJ2-7	TRBD1	CASSPGTGVYEQYF	TGTGCCAGCAGTCCCGGGACAGGGGTCTACGAGCAGTACTTC
-	TRBV2	TRBJ2-6	TRBD2	CASTYPGLARSGANVLTF	TGTGCCAGCACTTACCCGGGACTAGCGAGATCTGGGGCCAACGTCCTGACTTTC
-	TRBV3-1/TRBV3-2	TRBJ1-1	-	CASSPATGERTEAFF	TGTGCCAGCAGCCCGGCGACAGGAGAAAGAACTGAAGCTTTCTTT
-	TRBV9	TRBJ2-1	TRBD2	CASSVEGTRWGGAQFF	TGTGCCAGCAGCGTAGAAGGCACCCGGTGGGGGGGTGCACAGTTCTTC
few	TRBV5-1	TRBJ2-3	-	CASSLAPTGTSTDTQYF	TGCGCCAGCAGCCTTGCCCCCACCGGGACTAGCACAGATACGCAGTATTTT
many	TRBV6-5	TRBJ1-5	-	CASSYQGRNQPQHF	TGTGCCAGCAGTTATCAGGGCCGCAATCAGCCCCAGCATTTT
-	TRBV18	TRBJ2-1	TRBD2	CASSPPNGLAGQYNEQFF	TGTGCCAGCTCACCACCTAACGGACTAGCGGGCCAATACAATGAGCAGTTCTTC
once	TRBV6-1	TRBJ1-5	-	CASSELDRSQPQHF	TGTGCCAGCAGTGAACTTGACAGAAGTCAGCCCCAGCATTTT
-	TRBV7-3	TRBJ2-3	TRBD1	CASSPGGDTQYF	TGTGCCAGCAGCCCAGGGGGAGATACGCAGTATTTT
once	TRBV7-9	TRBJ1-2	TRBD1	CASSLAAGGQGARGYGYTF	TGTGCCAGCAGCTTAGCGGCGGGCGGGCAGGGGGCGCGGGGCTATGGCTACACCTTC
-	TRBV2	TRBJ1-1	TRBD1	CASSSDRGTEAFF	TGTGCCAGCAGCTCAGACAGGGGCACTGAAGCTTTCTTT
-	TRBV5-4	TRBJ2-7	-	CASSSPKGDYEQYF	TGTGCCAGCAGCTCCCCCAAGGGAGACTACGAGCAGTACTTC
-	TRBV9	TRBJ2-7	TRBD1	CASSAKQGPRYEQYF	TGTGCCAGCAGCGCGAAACAGGGGCCGAGGTACGAGCAGTACTTC
-	TRBV6-5	TRBJ2-7	-	CASSYDPGGTDYEQYF	TGTGCCAGCAGTTACGATCCGGGCGGGACGGACTACGAGCAGTACTTC
-	TRBV28	TRBJ2-7	-	CASTPRGSSYEQYF	TGTGCCAGCACCCCTCGGGGGAGCTCCTACGAGCAGTACTTC
-	TRBV19	TRBJ1-4	-	CASSKGTLEKLFF	TGTGCCAGTAGTAAGGGGACACTTGAAAAACTGTTTTTT
-	TRBV10-1	TRBJ1-4	-	CASSGREYEKLFF	TGCGCCAGCAGTGGCCGGGAGTATGAAAAACTGTTTTTT
-	TRBV9	TRBJ2-4	TRBD2	CASSVLAGGPDIQYF	TGTGCCAGCAGCGTCCTAGCGGGGGGGCCGGACATTCAGTACTTC
-	TRBV28	TRBJ2-7	-	CASSLANQGWGQYF	TGTGCCAGCAGTTTGGCGAATCAGGGTTGGGGACAGTACTTC
-	TRBV9	TRBJ2-7	-	CARSRGGGQVDYEQYF	TGTGCCCGCAGCAGAGGGGGGGGACAGGTGGATTACGAGCAGTACTTC
once	TRBV10-3	TRBJ2-5	TRBD2	CAISLSGGAGETQYF	TGTGCCATCAGCCTTAGCGGGGGGGCCGGGGAGACCCAGTACTTC
-	TRBV7-3	TRBJ2-2	TRBD2	CASSSAGGKTGELFF	TGTGCCAGCAGCTCAGCGGGGGGGAAGACCGGGGAGCTGTTTTTT
-	TRBV4-2	TRBJ2-1	-	CASSQAPSDNEQFF	TGTGCCAGCAGCCAAGCCCCTTCAGACAATGAGCAGTTCTTC
-	TRBV4-2	TRBJ2-5	-	CASSQVTRPIETQYF	TGTGCCAGCAGCCAAGTGACGCGGCCAATAGAGACCCAGTACTTC
few	TRBV6-5	TRBJ2-1	-	CASSYLLARNEQFF	TGTGCCAGCAGTTATCTTCTGGCACGCAATGAGCAGTTCTTC
few	TRBV19	TRBJ2-2	-	CASTGTWHTGELFF	TGTGCCAGCACCGGGACATGGCACACCGGGGAGCTGTTTTTT
-	TRBV7-8	TRBJ2-7	-	CASSIGRIGGPYEQYF	TGTGCCAGCAGCATAGGGAGGATCGGGGGGCCCTACGAGCAGTACTTC
-	TRBV19	TRBJ2-3	TRBD1	CASSTGTGGADTQYF	TGTGCCAGTAGTACCGGGACAGGGGGCGCAGATACGCAGTATTTT
-	TRBV12-5	TRBJ1-5	-	CASGLRVGEGVQPQHF	TGTGCTAGTGGTTTGCGAGTTGGAGAAGGGGTCCAGCCCCAGCATTTT
-	TRBV7-9	TRBJ1-6	TRBD1	CASSSGTGSQSPLHF	TGTGCCAGCAGCTCCGGGACAGGGAGCCAATCACCCCTCCACTTT
-	TRBV10-3	TRBJ2-7	-	CAIRMAWGDYEQYF	TGTGCCATCAGAATGGCCTGGGGGGACTACGAGCAGTACTTC
once	TRBV28	TRBJ1-3	-	CASSLSGGTGNTIYF	TGTGCCAGCAGTTTAAGTGGGGGCACAGGAAACACCATATATTTT
-	TRBV4-1	TRBJ1-1	TRBD1	CASTQDRGLTEAFF	TGCGCCAGCACCCAGGACAGGGGGCTCACTGAAGCTTTCTTT
few	TRBV5-4	TRBJ1-2	-	CASSSYTRDGYGYTF	TGTGCCAGCAGCTCCTATACGAGGGATGGCTATGGCTACACCTTC
-	TRBV4-1	TRBJ2-3	-	CASSNTMDTQYF	TGCGCCAGCAGCAATACTATGGATACGCAGTATTTT
-	TRBV10-1	TRBJ1-5	TRBD1	CASSTGDQPQHF	TGCGCCAGCAGTACAGGGGATCAGCCCCAGCATTTT
once	TRBV18	TRBJ2-7	-	CASGGTPYEQYF	TGTGCCAGCGGCGGGACGCCCTACGAGCAGTACTTC
once	TRBV7-3	TRBJ2-1	TRBD2	CASSPTGGTYNEQFF	TGTGCCAGCAGCCCTACGGGAGGGACCTACAATGAGCAGTTCTTC
-	TRBV6-6	TRBJ1-1	-	CASIHTTGIHTEAFF	TGTGCCAGCATCCATACAACAGGGATACACACTGAAGCTTTCTTT
-	TRBV24-1	TRBJ1-2	-	CATSDTGYYGYTF	TGTGCCACCAGTGATACAGGATACTATGGCTACACCTTC
once	TRBV18	TRBJ2-1	TRBD1	CASSPLGTGSSNEQFF	TGTGCCAGCTCACCACTCGGGACAGGGAGCTCGAATGAGCAGTTCTTC
-	TRBV5-1	TRBJ1-2	TRBD1	CATRASPGQAYGYTF	TGCGCCACCAGAGCGTCACCGGGACAGGCCTATGGCTACACCTTC
-	TRBV6-5	TRBJ1-2	-	CASKRPGPGDGYTF	TGTGCCAGCAAAAGGCCCGGGCCGGGAGATGGCTACACCTTC
-	TRBV3-1/TRBV3-2	TRBJ2-1	-	CASSDATSYNEQFF	TGTGCCAGCAGCGATGCGACTAGCTACAATGAGCAGTTCTTC
-	TRBV28	TRBJ1-3	TRBD1	CASSLRTGVFSGNTIYF	TGTGCCAGCAGTTTGAGGACAGGGGTTTTCTCTGGAAACACCATATATTTT
-	TRBV29-1	TRBJ1-1	-	CSGRENTEAFF	TGCAGCGGACGGGAGAACACTGAAGCTTTCTTT
few	TRBV7-9	TRBJ1-6	-	CASSPRGSANSPLHF	TGTGCCAGCAGCCCCAGGGGCTCGGCGAATTCACCCCTCCACTTT
-	TRBV11-3	TRBJ1-5	-	CASSLGNLGGEGQPQHF	TGTGCCAGCAGCCTCGGAAACCTCGGGGGGGAGGGTCAGCCCCAGCATTTT
few	TRBV5-1	TRBJ1-1	TRBD1	CASSSDRGETEAFF	TGCGCCAGCAGCTCGGACAGGGGGGAGACTGAAGCTTTCTTT